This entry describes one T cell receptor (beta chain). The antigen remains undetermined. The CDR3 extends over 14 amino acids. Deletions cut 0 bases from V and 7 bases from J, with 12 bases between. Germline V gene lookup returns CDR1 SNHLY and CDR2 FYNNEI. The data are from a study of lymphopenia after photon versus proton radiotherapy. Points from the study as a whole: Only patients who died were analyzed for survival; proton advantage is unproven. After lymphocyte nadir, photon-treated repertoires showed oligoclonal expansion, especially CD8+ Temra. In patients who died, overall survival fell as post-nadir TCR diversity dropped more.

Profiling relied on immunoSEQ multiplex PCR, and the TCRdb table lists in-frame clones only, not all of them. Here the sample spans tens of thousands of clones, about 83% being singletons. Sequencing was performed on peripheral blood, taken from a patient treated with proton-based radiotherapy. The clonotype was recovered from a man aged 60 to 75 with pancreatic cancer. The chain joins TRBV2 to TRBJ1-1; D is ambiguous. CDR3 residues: CASSEARPWGEAFF. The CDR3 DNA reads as TGTGCCAGCAGTGAAGCGCGGCCCTGGGGTGAAGCTTTCTTT.